This T cell receptor beta chain was sequenced for a study of blood T cell repertoires in COVID-19. Study context: The samples span acute and convalescent COVID-19 from the United States, Italy and Spain. PBMCs, B-cell-depleted T cells, or T cells provided the cDNA or gDNA that made up the material.

Germline-derived CDR1 and CDR2 are LGHDT and YNNKEL (reference sequence). The CDR3 contains 15 residues. V lost 2 bases and J 8 bases, leaving 18 bases between the germline ends. Per the original methods: Using reference gene primer amplification, nucleated cell counts were estimated. Produced via immunoSEQ multiplex PCR; TCRdb's table is partial and in-frame only. V and J calls and clone size are as listed in that table; D and trimming were resolved from the DNA. This table holds a few hundred thousand clones, 80% to 90% found once. Material for sequencing was peripheral blood. The receptor was isolated from a woman in her forties or fifties who had recovered from COVID-19. The chain carries TRBV3-1 (or the pseudogene TRBV3-2) and TRBJ1-2; weak D call: TRBD1 (6 bases). The CDR3 protein is CASSQNPTGSEGYTF. CDR3 sequence (DNA): TGTGCCAGCAGCCAAAACCCTACAGGGTCGGAAGGCTACACCTTC.